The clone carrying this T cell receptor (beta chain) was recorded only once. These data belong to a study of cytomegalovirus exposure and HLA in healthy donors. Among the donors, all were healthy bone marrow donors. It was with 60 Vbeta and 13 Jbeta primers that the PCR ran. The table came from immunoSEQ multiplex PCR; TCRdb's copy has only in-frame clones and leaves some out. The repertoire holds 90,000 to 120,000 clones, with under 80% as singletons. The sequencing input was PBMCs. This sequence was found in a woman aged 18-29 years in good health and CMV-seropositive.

The CDR3 region is CASTATGEVSDTQYF. Here the CDR3 DNA reads TGCGCCAGCACCGCGACAGGGGAGGTATCAGATACGCAGTATTTT. This chain joins TRBV4-3 and TRBJ2-3, with TRBD1 matching 8 bases. Per germline, CDR1 LGHNA and CDR2 YSLEER. This CDR3 spans 15 amino acids. Trimming removed 7 bases from V and 4 bases from J; junction bases left unmatched: 10.